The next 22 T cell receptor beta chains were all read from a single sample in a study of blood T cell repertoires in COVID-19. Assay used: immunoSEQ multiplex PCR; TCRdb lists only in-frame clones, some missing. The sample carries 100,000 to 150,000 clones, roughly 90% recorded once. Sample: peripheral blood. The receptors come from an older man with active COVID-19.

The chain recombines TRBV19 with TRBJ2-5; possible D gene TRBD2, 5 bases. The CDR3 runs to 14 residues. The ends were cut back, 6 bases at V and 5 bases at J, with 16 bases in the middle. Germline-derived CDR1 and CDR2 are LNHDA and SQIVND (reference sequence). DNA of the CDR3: TGTGCCAGTAGCCGGAACGTACCGGGGGAGACCCAGTACTTC. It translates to CASSRNVPGETQYF.

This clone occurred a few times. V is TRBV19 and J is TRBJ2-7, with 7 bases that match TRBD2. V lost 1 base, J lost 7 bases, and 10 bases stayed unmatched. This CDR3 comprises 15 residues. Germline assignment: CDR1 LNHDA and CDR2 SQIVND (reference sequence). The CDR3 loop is CASSIGRGTNAEQYF. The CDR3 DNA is TGTGCCAGTAGTATAGGTCGCGGGACTAATGCGGAGCAGTACTTC. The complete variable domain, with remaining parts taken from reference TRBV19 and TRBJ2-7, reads DGGITQSPKYLFRKEGQNVTLSCEQNLNHDAMYWYRQDPGQGLRLIYYSQIVNDFQKGDIAEGYSVSREKKESFPLTVTSAQKNPTAFYLCASSIGRGTNAEQYFGPGTRLTVT.

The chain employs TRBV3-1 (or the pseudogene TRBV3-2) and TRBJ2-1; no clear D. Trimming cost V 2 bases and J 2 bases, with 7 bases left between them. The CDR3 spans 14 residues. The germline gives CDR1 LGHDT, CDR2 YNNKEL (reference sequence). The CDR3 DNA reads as TGTGCCAGCAGCCAATCACTAACCTACAATGAGCAGTTCTTC. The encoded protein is CASSQSLTYNEQFF.

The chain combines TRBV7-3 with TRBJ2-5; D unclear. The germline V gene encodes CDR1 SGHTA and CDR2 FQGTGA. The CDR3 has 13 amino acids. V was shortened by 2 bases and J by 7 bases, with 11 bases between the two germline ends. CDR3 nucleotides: TGTGCCAGCAGCTTAGACGGCACGGGGACCCAGTACTTC. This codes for CASSLDGTGTQYF.

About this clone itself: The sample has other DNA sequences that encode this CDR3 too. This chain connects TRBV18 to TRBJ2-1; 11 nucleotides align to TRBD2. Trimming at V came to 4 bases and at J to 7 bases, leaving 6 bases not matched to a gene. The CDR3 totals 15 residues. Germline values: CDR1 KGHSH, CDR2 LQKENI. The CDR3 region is CASSLAGGPGNEQFF. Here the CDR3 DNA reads TGTGCCAGCTCACTAGCGGGAGGGCCGGGGAATGAGCAGTTCTTC.

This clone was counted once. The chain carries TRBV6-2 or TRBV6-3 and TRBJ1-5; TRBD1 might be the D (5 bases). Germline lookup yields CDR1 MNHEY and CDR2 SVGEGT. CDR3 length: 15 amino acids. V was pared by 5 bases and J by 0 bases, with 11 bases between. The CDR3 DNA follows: TGTGCCAGCAGTCTACAGGATTATAGCAATCAGCCCCAGCATTTT. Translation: CASSLQDYSNQPQHF.

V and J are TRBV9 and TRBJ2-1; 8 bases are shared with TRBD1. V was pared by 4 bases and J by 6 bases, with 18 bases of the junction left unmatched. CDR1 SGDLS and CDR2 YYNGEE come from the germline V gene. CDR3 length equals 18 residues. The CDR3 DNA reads TGTGCCAGCAGCCCTTCCCGGACTTCCCAGGACAGGGTCAATGAGCAGTTCTTC. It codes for CASSPSRTSQDRVNEQFF.

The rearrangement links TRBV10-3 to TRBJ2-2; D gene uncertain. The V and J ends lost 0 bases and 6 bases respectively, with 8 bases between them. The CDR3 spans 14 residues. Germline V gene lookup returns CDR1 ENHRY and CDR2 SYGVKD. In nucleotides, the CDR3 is TGTGCCATCAGTGAGTCAGGCCAGGCCGGGGAGCTGTTTTTT. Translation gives CAISESGQAGELFF.

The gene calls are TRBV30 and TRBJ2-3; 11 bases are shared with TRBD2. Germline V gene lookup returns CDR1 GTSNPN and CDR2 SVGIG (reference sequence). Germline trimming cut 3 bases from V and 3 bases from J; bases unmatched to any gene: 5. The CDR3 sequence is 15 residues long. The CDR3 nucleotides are TGTGCCTGGAGCGTTCTAGCGGGAGGAACAGATACGCAGTATTTT. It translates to CAWSVLAGGTDTQYF.

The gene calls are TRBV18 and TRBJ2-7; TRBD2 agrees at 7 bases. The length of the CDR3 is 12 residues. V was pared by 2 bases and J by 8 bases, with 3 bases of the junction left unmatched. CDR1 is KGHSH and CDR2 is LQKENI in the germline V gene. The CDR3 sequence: CASSPDGGKQYF. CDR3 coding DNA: TGTGCCAGCTCACCAGACGGGGGGAAGCAGTACTTC.

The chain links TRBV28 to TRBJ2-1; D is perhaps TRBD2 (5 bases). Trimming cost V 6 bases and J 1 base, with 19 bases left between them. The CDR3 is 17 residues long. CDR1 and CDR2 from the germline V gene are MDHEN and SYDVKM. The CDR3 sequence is CASSPLGSGPSYNEQFF. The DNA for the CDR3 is TGTGCCAGCAGCCCTCTCGGAAGCGGCCCTTCCTACAATGAGCAGTTCTTC.

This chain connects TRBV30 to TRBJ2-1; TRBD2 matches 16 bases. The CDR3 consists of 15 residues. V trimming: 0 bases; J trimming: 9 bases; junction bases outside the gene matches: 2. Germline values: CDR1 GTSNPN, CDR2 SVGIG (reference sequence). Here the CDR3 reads CAWSVGTSGGGEQFF. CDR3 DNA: TGTGCCTGGAGTGTAGGGACTAGCGGGGGGGGTGAGCAGTTCTTC.

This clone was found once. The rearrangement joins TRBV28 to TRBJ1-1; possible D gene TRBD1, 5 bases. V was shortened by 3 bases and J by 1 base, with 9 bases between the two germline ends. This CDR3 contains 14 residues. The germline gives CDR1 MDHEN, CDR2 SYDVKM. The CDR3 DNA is TGTGCCAGCAGTTTCGGGGGGAGGAACACTGAAGCTTTCTTT. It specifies CASSFGGRNTEAFF.

The CDR3 loop is CASTSGLAGLDEQFF. CDR3 DNA: TGTGCCAGCACCTCGGGACTAGCGGGATTGGATGAGCAGTTCTTC. This chain links TRBV28 with TRBJ2-1, with TRBD2 identical over 13 bases. This CDR3 has 15 residues. Germline lookup yields CDR1 MDHEN and CDR2 SYDVKM. J gave up 8 bases and V 7 bases, and 8 bases lay outside the gene matches.

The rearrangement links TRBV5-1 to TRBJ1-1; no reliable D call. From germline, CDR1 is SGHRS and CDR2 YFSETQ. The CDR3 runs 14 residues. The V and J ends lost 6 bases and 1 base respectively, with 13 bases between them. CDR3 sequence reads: CASNLQAGNTEAFF. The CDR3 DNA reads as TGCGCCAGCAACCTCCAGGCGGGGAACACTGAAGCTTTCTTT.

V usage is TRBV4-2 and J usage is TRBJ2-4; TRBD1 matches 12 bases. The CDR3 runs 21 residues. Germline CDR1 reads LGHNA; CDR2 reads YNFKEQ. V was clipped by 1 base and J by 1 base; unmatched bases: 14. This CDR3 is CASSQAQRGQGAQPAKNIQYF. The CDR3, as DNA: TGTGCCAGCAGCCAAGCCCAACGGGGACAGGGGGCGCAACCCGCCAAAAACATTCAGTACTTC.

The CDR3 region is CASSQVPAGMDYGYTF. The DNA for the CDR3 is TGCGCCAGCAGCCAAGTGCCGGCAGGGATGGACTATGGCTACACCTTC. V is TRBV4-1 and J is TRBJ1-2; tentative D call: TRBD1 (5 bases). Trimming removed 1 base from V and 3 bases from J, with 15 bases in between. This CDR3 spans 16 amino acids. Germline CDR1 is MGHRA and CDR2 is YSYEKL.

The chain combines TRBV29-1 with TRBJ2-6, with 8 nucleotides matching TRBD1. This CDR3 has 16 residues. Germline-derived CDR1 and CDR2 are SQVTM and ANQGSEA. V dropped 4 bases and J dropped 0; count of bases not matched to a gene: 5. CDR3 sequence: CSVAGGEGSGANVLTF. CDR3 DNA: TGCAGCGTTGCAGGGGGCGAGGGCTCTGGGGCCAACGTCCTGACTTTC. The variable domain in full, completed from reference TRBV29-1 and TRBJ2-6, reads SAVISQKPSRDICQRGTSLTIQCQVDSQVTMMFWYRQQPGQSLTLIATANQGSEATYESGFVIDKFPISRPNLTFSTLTVSNMSPEDSSIYLCSVAGGEGSGANVLTFGAGSRLTVL.

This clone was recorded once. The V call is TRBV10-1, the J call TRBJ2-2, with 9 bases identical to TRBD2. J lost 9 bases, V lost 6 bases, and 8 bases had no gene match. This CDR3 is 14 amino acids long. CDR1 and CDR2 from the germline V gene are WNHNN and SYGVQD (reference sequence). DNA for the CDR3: TGCGCCAGCAGGGCTAGCGGGATGGAGCGGGAGCTGTTTTTT. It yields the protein CASRASGMERELFF.

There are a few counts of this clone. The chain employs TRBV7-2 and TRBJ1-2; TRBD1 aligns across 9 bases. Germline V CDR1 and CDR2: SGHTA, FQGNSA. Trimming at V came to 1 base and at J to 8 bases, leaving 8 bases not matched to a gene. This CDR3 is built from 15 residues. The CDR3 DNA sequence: TGTGCCAGCAGCTTAGGATTGGGACAGGGAGTCGGCTACACCTTC. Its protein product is CASSLGLGQGVGYTF.

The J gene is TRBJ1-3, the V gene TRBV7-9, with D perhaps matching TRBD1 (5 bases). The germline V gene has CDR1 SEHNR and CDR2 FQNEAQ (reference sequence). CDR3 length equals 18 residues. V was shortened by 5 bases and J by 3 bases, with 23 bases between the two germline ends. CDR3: CASSTLASGRLVGNTIYF. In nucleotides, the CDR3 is TGTGCCAGCAGCACCCTGGCGTCAGGGAGGCTCGTTGGAAACACCATATATTTT.

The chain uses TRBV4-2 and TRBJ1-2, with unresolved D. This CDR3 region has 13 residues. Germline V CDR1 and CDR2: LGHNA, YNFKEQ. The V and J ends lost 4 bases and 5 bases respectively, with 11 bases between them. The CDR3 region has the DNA TGTGCCAGCAGCCCCGACACCCCGTATGGCTACACCTTC. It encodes CASSPDTPYGYTF.